Following are 6 T cell receptor beta chains from one sample sequenced in a study of T cell responses to AZD1222 COVID-19 vaccine. Sequencing used immunoSEQ multiplex PCR; TCRdb keeps in-frame clones, though not all of them. The sample has about 120,000 clones; around 87% are singletons. The specimen was peripheral blood, collected on day 0 of AZD1222 vaccination. The source of these receptors is an adult in good health.

This chain joins TRBV7-2 and TRBJ1-1, with a possible D match to TRBD1 (6 bases). V was pared by 1 base and J by 0 bases, with 21 bases between. Germline V gives CDR1 SGHTA, CDR2 FQGNSA. This CDR3 contains 19 residues. DNA for the CDR3: TGTGCCAGCAGCTTAGTAGGCGGGTGGGGCGGGGGCCTGAACACTGAAGCTTTCTTT. Residues: CASSLVGGWGGGLNTEAFF.

The rearrangement uses TRBV6-5 and TRBJ1-1; 9 bases map to TRBD1. The CDR3 sequence is 14 residues long. Germline V gene data show CDR1 as MNHEY and CDR2 as SVGAGI. The V gene end was trimmed by 0 bases and the J gene end by 4 bases; junction bases not matched to a gene: 0. The CDR3: CASSYSDRGTEAFF. The CDR3 DNA follows: TGTGCCAGCAGTTACTCGGACAGGGGCACTGAAGCTTTCTTT.

This sequence joins TRBV2 and TRBJ2-6, with no clear D. The V and J ends lost 5 bases and 6 bases respectively, with 11 bases between them. Per the germline V gene, CDR1 is SNHLY and CDR2 is FYNNEI. The CDR3 has 14 residues. CDR3 nucleotide sequence: TGTGCCAGCAGTCAAGAACGTTCGGCCAACGTCCTGACTTTC. This gives the protein CASSQERSANVLTF.

The rearrangement uses TRBV9 and TRBJ2-2; D gene unclear. Trimming shortened V by 3 bases and J by 4 bases, and 13 bases separated the two germline ends. Germline V gene data show CDR1 as SGDLS and CDR2 as YYNGEE. The CDR3 has 15 residues. The DNA for the CDR3 is TGTGCCAGCAGCGATTGGACGGGTAGCACCGGGGAGCTGTTTTTT. This codes for CASSDWTGSTGELFF. Complete variable domain (other parts from reference TRBV9 and TRBJ2-2): DSGVTQTPKHLITATGQRVTLRCSPRSGDLSVYWYQQSLDQGLQFLIQYYNGEERAKGNILERFSAQQFPDLHSELNLSSLELGDSALYFCASSDWTGSTGELFFGEGSRLTVL.

The V call is TRBV5-1, the J call TRBJ1-2, with D maybe TRBD1 (6 bases). The V gene's germline CDR1 is SGHRS and CDR2 YFSETQ. Trimming stripped 0 bases from V and 6 bases from J, with 15 bases between. This CDR3 comprises 15 residues. This chain's CDR3 is CASSLVGGPGDGYTF. CDR3 nucleotide sequence: TGCGCCAGCAGCTTGGTAGGGGGGCCAGGGGATGGCTACACCTTC.

The chain couples TRBV3-1 (or the pseudogene TRBV3-2) to TRBJ1-2; 12 nucleotides match TRBD1. The CDR3 spans 17 residues. The germline gives CDR1 LGHDT, CDR2 YNNKEL (reference sequence). Unmatched junction bases numbered 10, after V lost 1 base and J lost 7 bases. CDR3 sequence reads: CASSQVGGQGALTGYTF. In DNA, the CDR3 is TGTGCCAGCAGCCAAGTGGGGGGACAGGGGGCGCTTACTGGCTACACCTTC.